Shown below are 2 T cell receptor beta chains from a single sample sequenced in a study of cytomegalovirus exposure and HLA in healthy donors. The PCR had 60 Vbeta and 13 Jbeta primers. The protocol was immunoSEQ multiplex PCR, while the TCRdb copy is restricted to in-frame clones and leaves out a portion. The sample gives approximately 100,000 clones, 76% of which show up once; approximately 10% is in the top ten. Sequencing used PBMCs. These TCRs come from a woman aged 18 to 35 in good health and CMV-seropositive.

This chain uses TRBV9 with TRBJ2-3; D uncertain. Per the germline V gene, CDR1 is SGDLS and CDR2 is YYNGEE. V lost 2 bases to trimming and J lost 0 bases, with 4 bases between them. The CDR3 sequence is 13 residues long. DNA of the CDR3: TGTGCCAGCAGCGTCGGGAGCACAGATACGCAGTATTTT. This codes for CASSVGSTDTQYF. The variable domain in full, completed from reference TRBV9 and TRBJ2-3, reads DSGVTQTPKHLITATGQRVTLRCSPRSGDLSVYWYQQSLDQGLQFLIQYYNGEERAKGNILERFSAQQFPDLHSELNLSSLELGDSALYFCASSVGSTDTQYFGPGTRLTVL.

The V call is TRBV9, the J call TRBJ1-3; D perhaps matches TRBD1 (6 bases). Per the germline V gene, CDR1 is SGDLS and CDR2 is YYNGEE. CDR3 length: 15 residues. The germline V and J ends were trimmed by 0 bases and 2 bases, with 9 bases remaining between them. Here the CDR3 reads CASSVEGVAGNTIYF. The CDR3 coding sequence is TGTGCCAGCAGCGTAGAGGGGGTAGCTGGAAACACCATATATTTT.